This paragraph covers one TCR beta chain sequence. The junction does not match germline at one end; this may be a read error. The CDR3 covers 15 residues. Germline lookup yields CDR1 SGHAT and CDR2 FQNNGV. The sample belongs to a study of blood T cell repertoires in COVID-19. Looking at the study overall: Researchers got acute and convalescent COVID-19 samples from the United States, Italy and Spain. PBMCs, B-cell-depleted T cells, or T cells were the source of the cDNA or gDNA that made up the material.

In the original processing: It was from reference gene primer amplification that nucleated cell counts were estimated. The table came from immunoSEQ multiplex PCR; TCRdb's copy has only in-frame clones and leaves some out. V and J calls and clone size are as listed in that table; D and trimming were resolved from the DNA. This table has about 69,000 clones, 75% to 80% appearing once. V gene TRBV11-2 combines with J gene TRBJ2-7, with 10 bases lining up with TRBD2. This clonotype was sampled from a human donor in a cohort sampled during active COVID-19. Sequenced: peripheral blood. CDR3: CASSLDTSGNYEQYF. The DNA for the CDR3 is TGTGCCAGCAGCCTAGACACTAGCGGGAACTACGAGCAGTACTTC. The full variable domain, its missing parts supplied by reference TRBV11-2 and TRBJ2-7, is EAGVAQSPRYKIIEKRQSVAFWCNPISGHATLYWYQQILGQGPKLLIQFQNNGVVDDSQLPKDRFSAERLKGVDSTLKIQPAKLEDSAVYLCASSLDTSGNYEQYFGPGTRLTVT.